This T cell receptor beta chain was documented in a study of blood T cell repertoires in COVID-19. Looking at the study overall: Researchers got acute and convalescent COVID-19 samples from the United States, Italy and Spain. Sources were T cells, B-cell-depleted T cells, or PBMCs; the material itself was cDNA or gDNA.

In its sample, this clone was seen a few times. The length of the CDR3 is 15 residues. CDR1 and CDR2 from the germline V gene are MGHDK and SYGVNS. The ends lost 3 bases at V and 2 bases at J; junction bases unmatched: 7. The study drew participants aged roughly 18 to 89 years from some 23 US areas. Under the authors' procedure: Researchers report that nucleated cell counts were estimated from reference gene primer amplification. Method: immunoSEQ multiplex PCR; TCRdb's copy keeps in-frame clones and lacks some. That table gives V, J and clone size, and the DNA gave D and trimming. Of about 210,000 clones listed, roughly 89% are singletons.

The rearrangement links TRBV25-1 to TRBJ2-7, with 7 bases aligning to TRBD1. The sample taken for sequencing was PBMCs or T cells enriched from blood (not recorded which). This clonotype was obtained from a woman aged 30 to 39 who had been exposed to COVID-19. For the CDR3, the DNA is TGTGCCAGCAGTGACCCCGGGACAGCAGCCTACGAGCAGTACTTC. It is translated as CASSDPGTAAYEQYF.